Below, one TCR beta chain is given with its context. Its antigen is still unknown. Generated by immunoSEQ multiplex PCR, the TCRdb table keeps only in-frame clones and is missing some. The sample records tens of thousands of clones, 85% to 90% being singletons. The CDR3 is 14 amino acids. Germline CDR1 KGHSH, CDR2 LQKENI. Trimming shortened V by 6 bases and J by 0 bases, and 11 bases separated the two germline ends. These data come from a study of OX40 agonist ivuxolimab in advanced cancers. Study-level results: Also present in some nonresponders was a low level of normalized T-cell clonal expansion.

The chain recombines TRBV18 with TRBJ1-1, with a tentative D call TRBD1 (5 bases). This material consisted of CD4+ or CD8+ T cells sorted from blood, taken in a trial of the OX40 agonist ivuxolimab. The TCR was taken from an adult with an advanced solid tumor such as melanoma, head and neck, liver or kidney cancer. Written as DNA, the CDR3 is TGTGCCAGCTCTGCGGGGCCCCTGAACACTGAAGCTTTCTTT. Protein product: CASSAGPLNTEAFF.